The entry below gives a single T cell receptor (beta chain) sequence along with its context. Its antigen remains undetermined. Base-call qualities are not available, and no considerably larger clone is one nucleotide away. This specimen comes from a study of cytomegalovirus exposure and HLA in healthy donors (dated by TCRdb to 2016 to 2017). With regard to the full study: An earlier analysis of several hundred of the donors reported approximately 300 Gb of sequence data and approximately 120 million unique TCR beta sequences obtained from 180 million or so T cells. A later genetic analysis took genome-wide SNP genotypes for about 55% of the 666 donors and used that subset as a discovery cohort. A separate validation cohort of 100 to 150 different subjects was used in addition to the roughly 700-subject first cohort. Of the approximately 400 genotyped donors, approximately 83% fell in the genetic ancestry cluster associated with self-reported Caucasian donors. The study used immunosequencing to profile the T cell repertoires of some 600 subjects and linked those repertoires to cytomegalovirus serostatus. Donor age, sex, ethnicity and CMV serostatus were compiled together with the repertoire data. Every discovery cohort repertoire had been produced on one sequencing platform. An earlier analysis of nearly 600 of the donors applied high-throughput TCR beta sequencing to assess whether each TCR beta V gene segment acted as functional or pseudogenic. The study aimed to test whether signatures of past pathogen exposure could be identified by cataloging public T cell receptors. In a later analysis, previously published TCR beta repertoires from fewer than 750 donors were re-analyzed and high-resolution HLA genotyping was added so that TCR occurrence patterns could be studied. Typing coverage differed by locus: A, B, C, DRB1 and DQB1 were typed in about 620-640 donors, DQA1 in about 560, DPA1 in 606, and DPB1 in just under 480. HLA typing covered class I and class II loci at four-digit resolution. To predict cytomegalovirus infection status, the study combined high-throughput TCR immunosequencing, statistical association of individual TCRs with disease status, and machine learning. An early release that covered some 640 HLA-typed donors contained approximately 300 gigabases of sequencing data and approximately 85 million unique TCR sequences. About 5 DR-DQ haplotypes were handled as single units for association and clustering, since linkage in the cohort was strong. Among 398 genotyped donors of the cohort, an average of approximately 240,000 unique TCR beta nucleotide sequences was sequenced per donor, of which about 19% were non-productive. Rather than drawing on any new phenotypic data, the later analysis identified candidate immune exposures from TCR beta sequences and the way those sequences occurred across donors. Study-wide findings and limitations: A later analysis found that HLA-associated TCR beta chains were more clonally expanded and had lower generation probabilities than equally common non-associated chains. Because HLA typing was missing for some donors at each locus, association tests included only the typed subset. In a later analysis, the rate of TCR association differed among HLA loci, with DRB1 alleles having the most associated TCRs and HLA-C alleles having the fewest. CMV serostatus was the only immune exposure information available for the cohort. While some public TCRs were present in many individuals, most TCR sequences turned up only very rarely across donors. The 87-base-pair reads could not distinguish some IMGT-functional V segments, including TRBV6-2 and TRBV6-3, so those segments were excluded. The classifier was reported to diagnose cytomegalovirus status with high specificity and sensitivity in both the original cohort and the validation cohort. When HLA alleles, especially DR and DQ, strongly co-occurred, attributing TCR associations to individual alleles was difficult. In vitro tests confirmed that three of the cytomegalovirus-associated TCR beta chains recognize cytomegalovirus antigens. A further reported finding was that TCR beta sequences accurately predicted the HLA-A and HLA-B alleles for most subjects in the first cohort. This cohort had only TCR beta chains sequenced, and the lack of alpha or paired-chain data limited which features could be detected. The study gave a list of 150 to 200 TCR beta chains associated with cytomegalovirus. Correlated functional status among segregating V segments might be attributable to linkage disequilibrium, but an unknown experimental factor could not be ruled out. The sequencing pipeline was judged likely to have produced a cluster of highly shared sequence variants as a technical artifact. An association between a missense DCLRE1C variant and V-gene and J-gene trimming of TCR beta chains was found in a later genetic analysis and replicated in an independent cohort. It was suggested by the authors that the approach could potentially be generalized to other disease states and immunological phenotypes. According to a later analysis, parvovirus B19, influenza, CMV and Epstein-Barr virus appeared linked to several top co-occurrence clusters. According to a later analysis, most CMV-associated TCR beta chains appeared to be HLA-restricted, and the HLA associations seemed to be driven largely by CMV exposure. A later analysis associated 15,000 or so TCR beta sequences with specific HLA alleles at a false discovery rate of 0.05. Because counts were too low, roughly 16 rarely observed V segments, including chromosome 9 orphons, were excluded from the earlier analysis of 587 of the donors. An earlier analysis of approximately 570 of the donors showed that most TCR beta V segments appeared in productive rearrangements either about 90% or about 30% of the time, which broadly matched IMGT annotations. In a later genetic analysis, fewer N-insertions in productive TCRs were reported among donors in an Asian-associated ancestry cluster than the approximately 630-donor mean. Sequencing depth was assumed to be roughly uniform across donors in the presence/absence analyses, though that assumption may not hold.

The cohort comprised some 730 healthy bone marrow donors. At the time of sampling, every cohort member was nominally healthy, though immune exposures that went unrecorded were likely present. The donor was CMV seropositive and was included in the group of 250 to 350 seropositive cohort members. Every donor gave a peripheral blood sample, and the peripheral blood mononuclear cells from that sample were used for TCR beta sequencing. The Qiagen DNeasy Blood Extraction Kit was used to extract genomic DNA from the blood cell samples. Receptor libraries were prepared by the immunoSEQ multiplex PCR assay. For the multiplex PCR, a mixture combining 60 forward primers for TCR Vbeta segments and 13 reverse primers for TCR Jbeta segments was used. A multiplex PCR assay on genomic DNA amplified the CDR3 region of rearranged TCR beta genes. The amplified TCR beta libraries were sequenced on the Illumina HiSeq System as 87-base-pair reads. In the original analysis: A later analysis counted 65 million to 90 million unique TCR beta chains across the 670 or so repertoires, and some 11 million of these chains were shared by at least two donors. Raw reads were error-corrected and collapsed into unique sequences with a nearest-neighbor algorithm that merged closely related sequences to remove PCR and sequencing errors. CDR3 sequences were aligned to IMGT reference sequences to assign V, D and J gene segments. For a sequence to be retained, at least a six-nucleotide match to both a V gene segment and a J gene segment was required. A rearrangement counted as productive if the CDR3 had no stop codons and remained in frame with V and J, and every other rearrangement counted as non-productive. Following IMGT convention, CDR3 was defined as the stretch from the second conserved V-encoded cysteine to the conserved J-encoded phenylalanine. In an earlier analysis of approximately 500 of the donors, sequences lacking an unambiguous match to a single V gene segment were excluded. An earlier analysis of around 600 of the donors classified V segments as functional when productive rearrangements were above 56.7% and as segregating when the standard deviation between donors was above 5%. A statistical classification framework was developed to diagnose cytomegalovirus status using the catalog of TCR beta chain sequences. A later analysis assigned V and J genes by comparing TCR nucleotide sequences with IMGT/GENE-DB human TR gene sequences. A later analysis assigned CDR3 sequences and most-parsimonious VDJ recombination scenarios with the TCRdist pipeline. A later analysis defined each TCR beta chain by its CDR3 amino acid sequence plus V-gene family, and excluded reads lacking a unique V-gene family. In a later analysis, fewer than 650 highly shared, low-generation-probability nucleotide sequences were removed to address suspected cross-contamination and a sequencing artifact. A later analysis calculated a clonal expansion index for each public chain from normalized within-repertoire ranks of inferred template counts. In a later analysis, generation probabilities were computed with a VDJ recombination model fitted to out-of-frame rearrangements, and the resulting probabilities were checked against IGoR. In a later analysis, TCR-TCR, TCR-HLA and TCR-CMV co-occurrence was scored with hypergeometric tests, and a repertoire-size bias correction was applied to TCR pairs. In a later analysis, false discovery rates were estimated by permuting HLA or CMV assignments 20 times. In a later analysis, co-occurring TCRs were grouped using DBSCAN, and TCRdist sequence similarity was added for clustering within HLA-allele-positive subsets. Repertoires with fewer than 30,000 or more than 120,000 public chains were left out of co-occurrence clustering, as were several repertoires with anomalous nucleotide sharing. This immuneACCESS table, as held by TCRdb, lists in-frame sequences with V and J called but not all clones. Of the missing ones, under half trace to an unresolved V gene in checked studies; the others have no known cause. From that table come the V and J calls and clone size; the DNA was used to work out D and trimming. Across this sample there are some 150,000 clones, with under 85% seen only once. 6.5% to 8.5% of the sample lies in the top ten.

The germline V gene specifies MDHEN as CDR1 and SYDVKM as CDR2. Including cysteine and phenylalanine, the CDR3 has 18 amino acids. Of the read, only the CDR3 DNA is kept; its 54 bases are in frame from base 1. V is cut by 5 bases and J by 6 bases, and the space between the germline ends is 23 bases. The receptor comes from a woman aged 40-49 years in good health and CMV-seropositive. The sample comprised PBMCs. The rearranged chain carries TRBV28 and TRBJ2-6; possibly the D gene is TRBD2, per 5 matching bases. The CDR3 here reads CASSQGQPRVFTANVLTF. The DNA sequence reads TGTGCCAGCAGTCAAGGGCAGCCGCGGGTTTTTACGGCCAACGTCCTGACTTTC.